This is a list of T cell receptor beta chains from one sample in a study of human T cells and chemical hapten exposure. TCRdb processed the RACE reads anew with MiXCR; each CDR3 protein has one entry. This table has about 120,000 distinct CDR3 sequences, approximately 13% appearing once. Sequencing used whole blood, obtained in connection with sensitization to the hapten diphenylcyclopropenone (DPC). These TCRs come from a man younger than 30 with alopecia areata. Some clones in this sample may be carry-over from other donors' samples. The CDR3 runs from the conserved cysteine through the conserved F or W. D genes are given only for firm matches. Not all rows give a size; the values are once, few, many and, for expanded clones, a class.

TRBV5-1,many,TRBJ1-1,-,TGCGCCAGCAGCCTAAGAGAGGGGCCACAATTTGACTACACTGAAGCTTTCTTT,CASSLREGPQFDYTEAFF
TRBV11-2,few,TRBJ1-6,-,TGTGCCAGCAGCCTCCTAGTGGGGGAGGGATATAATTCACCCCTCCACTTT,CASSLLVGEGYNSPLHF
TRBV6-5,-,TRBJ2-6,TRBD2,TGTGCCAGCAGCCAGGATTTTGGACTAGCGGGGGAGACTGGGGCCAACGTCCTGACTTTC,CASSQDFGLAGETGANVLTF
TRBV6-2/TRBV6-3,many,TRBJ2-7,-,TGTGCCAGCACCGACGGGGGACAGAGCTCCTACGAGCAGTACTTC,CASTDGGQSSYEQYF
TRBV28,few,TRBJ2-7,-,TGTGCCAGCAGATCTCCCAGATGGGGGGGCCACGAGCAGTACTTC,CASRSPRWGGHEQYF
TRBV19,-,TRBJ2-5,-,TGTGCCAGTAGTATAGATCAGGGGCGGCCAGAGACCCAGTACTTC,CASSIDQGRPETQYF
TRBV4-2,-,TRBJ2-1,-,TGTGCCAGCAGCCAAGATCCCCGTGGGGCTGGTAATGAGCAGTTCTTC,CASSQDPRGAGNEQFF
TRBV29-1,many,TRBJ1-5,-,TGCAGCGTCACCTTCGGGACACTTTTCGATAGCAATCAGCCCCAGCATTTT,CSVTFGTLFDSNQPQHF
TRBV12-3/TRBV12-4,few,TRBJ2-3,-,TGTGCCAGCAGTTTCGGTCGGGGGTACACAGATACGCAGTATTTT,CASSFGRGYTDTQYF
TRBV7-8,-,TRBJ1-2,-,TGTGCCAGCAGCTCGGACGGGTACTATGGCTACACCTTC,CASSSDGYYGYTF
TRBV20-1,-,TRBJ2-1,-,TGCAGTGCTAGAGATCTCCGGGGAGTGGACGAGCAGTTCTTC,CSARDLRGVDEQFF
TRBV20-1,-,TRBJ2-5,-,TGCAGTGCTAGACTTGGTGGGAAGGAGACCCAGTACTTC,CSARLGGKETQYF
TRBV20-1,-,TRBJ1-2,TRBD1,TGCAGTGCCACTACAGGGGGGATGAAGGATGGCTACACCTTC,CSATTGGMKDGYTF
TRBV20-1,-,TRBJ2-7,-,TGCAGTGCTAGCCCTGACAGCTTCCTAGCCTACGAGCAGTACTTC,CSASPDSFLAYEQYF
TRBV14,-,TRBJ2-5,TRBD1,TGTGCCAGCAGCCACCGGGACAGCGGATACGAAGAGACCCAGTACTTC,CASSHRDSGYEETQYF
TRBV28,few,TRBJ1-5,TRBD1,TGTGCCAGCAGTTTACCCATACAGGACAGGGGAGGTAGTAGCAATCAGCCCCAGCATTTT,CASSLPIQDRGGSSNQPQHF
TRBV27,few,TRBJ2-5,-,TGTGCCAGCAGGGGAAGCTTCAAAGAGACCCAGTACTTC,CASRGSFKETQYF
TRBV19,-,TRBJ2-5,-,TGTGCCAGTAGGTCGGCAGGAGACCAAGAGACCCAGTACTTC,CASRSAGDQETQYF
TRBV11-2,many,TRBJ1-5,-,TGTGCCAGCAGCTTAGACGGCAGGCCGAATCAGCCCCAGCATTTT,CASSLDGRPNQPQHF
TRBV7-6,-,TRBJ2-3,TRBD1,TGTGCCAGCAGCTTAGCGGGGGACAGGGTAGATACGCAGTATTTT,CASSLAGDRVDTQYF
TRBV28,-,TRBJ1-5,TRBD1,TGTGCCAGCAGTTTTGACAGGGGCCGTAATCAGCCCCAGCATTTT,CASSFDRGRNQPQHF
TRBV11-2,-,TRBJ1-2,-,TGTGCCAGCAGCCCCCCCGGTGGAGGGACCATACGTGGCTACACCTTC,CASSPPGGGTIRGYTF
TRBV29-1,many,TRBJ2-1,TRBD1,TGCAGCGTTGTGCGGGACAGGGCGTTTTACAATGAGCAGTTCTTC,CSVVRDRAFYNEQFF
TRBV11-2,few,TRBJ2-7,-,TGTGCCAGCAGCTTAGTTCTGGGTTCTTCCTACGAGCAGTACTTC,CASSLVLGSSYEQYF
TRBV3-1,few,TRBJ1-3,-,TGTGCCAGCAGCCAATGGACGGGGACCTCTGGAAACACCATATATTTT,CASSQWTGTSGNTIYF
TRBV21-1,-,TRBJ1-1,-,TGTGCCAGCAGCAAAGCCCCGGTGAACACTGAAGCTTTCTTT,CASSKAPVNTEAFF
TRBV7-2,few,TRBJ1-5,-,TGTGCCAGCAGCCAAGACACGGGTGCAGGTCAGCCCCAGCATTTT,CASSQDTGAGQPQHF
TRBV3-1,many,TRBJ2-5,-,TGTGCCAGCAGCCCTGAACATCGGGGTCGAGAGACCCAGTACTTC,CASSPEHRGRETQYF
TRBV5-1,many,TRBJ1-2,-,TGCGCCAGCAGCTTGGTATCTGGGGGCGAGTATGGCTACACCTTC,CASSLVSGGEYGYTF
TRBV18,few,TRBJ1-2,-,TGTGCCAGCTCACCAATGTTTCGGGAGGAGCAGGGCTACACCTTC,CASSPMFREEQGYTF
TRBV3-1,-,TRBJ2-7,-,TGTGCCAGCAGCCAATTGATGGAGGTTAACTACGAGCAGTACTTC,CASSQLMEVNYEQYF
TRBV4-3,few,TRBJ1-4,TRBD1,TGCGCCAGCAGCCTCGGACAGGGGGATCTAGGACTGTTTTTT,CASSLGQGDLGLFF
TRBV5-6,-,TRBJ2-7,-,TGTGCCAGCAGCCGGGACCGGACCTACGAGCAGTACTTC,CASSRDRTYEQYF
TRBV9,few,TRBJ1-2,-,TGTGCCAGCAGCGTAGCTACGACAAATCCCGCTTATGGCTACACCTTC,CASSVATTNPAYGYTF
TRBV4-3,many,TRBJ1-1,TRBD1,TGCGCCAGCGCCCGACAGGGGGCGCGGTGGAGGACTGAAGCTTTCTTT,CASARQGARWRTEAFF
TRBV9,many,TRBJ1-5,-,TGTGCCAGCAGCGTAGACCCAAATCAGCCCCAGCATTTT,CASSVDPNQPQHF
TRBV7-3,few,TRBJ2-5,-,TGTGCCAGCAGCTTAACGGGGCCCAAGGAGACCCAGTACTTC,CASSLTGPKETQYF
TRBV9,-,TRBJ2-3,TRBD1,TGTGCCAGCAGCGTAGGAGGGACAGGGGCAGATACGCAGTATTTT,CASSVGGTGADTQYF
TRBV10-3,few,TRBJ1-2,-,TGTGCCATCAGGGGTACAGGGTACAACTATGGCTACACCTTC,CAIRGTGYNYGYTF
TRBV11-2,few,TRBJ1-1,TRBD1,TGTGCCAGCAGCTCGAATGCCGGGACAGCCTATGAAGCTTTCTTT,CASSSNAGTAYEAFF
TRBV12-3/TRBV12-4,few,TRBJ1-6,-,TGTGCCAGCAGCCCCACTACAGGGAGCAATTCACCCCTCCACTTT,CASSPTTGSNSPLHF
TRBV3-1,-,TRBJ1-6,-,TGTGCCAGCAGCCAAGGGCGGCAGTTAGAGCCCTATAATTCACCCCTCCACTTT,CASSQGRQLEPYNSPLHF